This is a list of T cell receptor beta chains from one sample in a study of control samples from healthy donors and cancer patients. The data were produced by immunoSEQ multiplex PCR, yet TCRdb's version contains in-frame clones alone and is incomplete. The sample contains some 120,000 clones, just over 90% of which appear only once. Sequenced material: blood. These receptors were collected from a young woman in good health. Both conserved end residues are part of each CDR3. The D gene is left open where the match is weak. Clone size is stated in some rows and not others, as once, few, many or a class when expanded.

V	J	D	size	CDR3	DNA
TRBV6-5	TRBJ2-1	TRBD2	NA	CASSYQAGGQGYEQFF	TGTGCCAGCAGTTACCAAGCGGGGGGGCAGGGCTATGAGCAGTTCTTC
TRBV5-1	TRBJ1-1	NA	many	CASSPQGNTEAFF	TGCGCCAGCAGCCCACAGGGGAACACTGAAGCTTTCTTT
TRBV4-3	TRBJ2-7	NA	NA	CASSQAPVGTGTGSIYEQYF	TGCGCCAGCAGCCAAGCCCCCGTGGGAACGGGGACGGGATCGATCTACGAGCAGTACTTC
TRBV10-3	TRBJ2-3	NA	NA	CAIKSSTDTQYF	TGTGCCATCAAGAGCAGCACAGATACGCAGTATTTT
TRBV28	TRBJ1-4	NA	NA	CASSLGGVRHEKLFF	TGTGCCAGCAGTTTGGGTGGGGTGAGGCATGAAAAACTGTTTTTT
TRBV20-1	TRBJ2-7	NA	NA	CSASAAYEQYF	TGCAGTGCTAGCGCAGCCTACGAGCAGTACTTC
TRBV4-3	TRBJ2-6	NA	NA	CASSQDSGANVLTF	TGCGCCAGCAGCCAAGACTCTGGGGCCAACGTCCTGACTTTC
TRBV27	TRBJ1-1	TRBD1	NA	CASSLSSRQGLNTEAFF	TGTGCCAGCAGTTTGTCGTCCCGACAGGGGCTGAACACTGAAGCTTTCTTT
TRBV19	TRBJ2-7	NA	NA	CASSIDLDSPRTYEQYF	TGTGCCAGTAGTATAGATCTTGACAGCCCTAGGACCTACGAGCAGTACTTC
TRBV5-1	TRBJ2-3	NA	NA	CASSLALVAGRPDTDTQYF	TGCGCCAGCAGCTTGGCCCTGGTGGCGGGCCGACCTGACACAGATACGCAGTATTTT
TRBV15	TRBJ2-2	NA	NA	CATSRGKPGQPNTGELFF	TGTGCCACCAGCAGAGGGAAACCGGGACAACCGAACACCGGGGAGCTGTTTTTT
TRBV19	TRBJ1-1	NA	NA	CASSIVGRWTEAFF	TGTGCCAGTAGTATAGTAGGGCGCTGGACTGAAGCTTTCTTT
TRBV10-1	TRBJ1-2	TRBD1	NA	CASSRGLEYGYTF	TGCGCCAGCAGCAGGGGGCTCGAATATGGCTACACCTTC
TRBV9	TRBJ2-1	NA	NA	CASSVDADEQFF	TGTGCCAGCAGCGTAGATGCCGATGAGCAGTTCTTC
TRBV28	TRBJ1-2	TRBD1	NA	CASSMEDRGRLGYGYTF	TGTGCCAGCAGTATGGAGGACAGGGGGCGCTTAGGCTATGGCTACACCTTC
TRBV5-4	TRBJ1-4	TRBD1	few	CASSLGTGTGQNEKLFF	TGTGCCAGCAGCTTGGGCACCGGGACAGGGCAGAATGAAAAACTGTTTTTT
TRBV5-1	TRBJ2-7	NA	NA	CASSPDSYEQYF	TGCGCCAGCAGCCCCGACAGCTACGAGCAGTACTTC
TRBV2	TRBJ2-3	TRBD2	NA	CASSRLAGGSSTDTQYF	TGTGCCAGCAGCAGACTAGCGGGGGGATCTAGCACAGATACGCAGTATTTT
TRBV28	TRBJ1-5	TRBD1	NA	CASSLLGRGKPQHF	TGTGCCAGCAGTTTATTAGGCAGGGGGAAGCCCCAGCATTTT
TRBV6-6	TRBJ2-7	TRBD2	NA	CASRLEGLAGEQYF	TGTGCCAGCAGATTAGAGGGACTAGCGGGGGAGCAGTACTTC
TRBV6-5	TRBJ1-6	NA	NA	CASSYTSPGLVSPLHF	TGTGCCAGCAGTTACACGTCGCCAGGGCTCGTCTCACCCCTCCACTTT
TRBV7-9	TRBJ2-7	NA	NA	CASSLSVTFYEQYF	TGTGCCAGCAGCTTAAGTGTGACCTTTTACGAGCAGTACTTC
TRBV5-1	TRBJ1-2	NA	NA	CASSLAGREENGYTF	TGCGCCAGCAGCTTGGCCGGCAGGGAGGAGAATGGCTACACCTTC
TRBV28	TRBJ2-1	NA	once	CASSLLGPGVNEQFF	TGTGCCAGCAGTTTATTGGGACCAGGGGTGAATGAGCAGTTCTTC
TRBV6-2/TRBV6-3	TRBJ1-2	NA	NA	CASSYAGQTYGYTF	TGTGCCAGCAGTTACGCCGGACAGACTTATGGCTACACCTTC
TRBV12-3/TRBV12-4	TRBJ2-7	TRBD2	NA	CASSTGLGNEQYF	TGTGCCAGCAGCACGGGACTAGGTAACGAGCAGTACTTC
TRBV30	TRBJ2-5	TRBD2	NA	CASSPNRLAGGPETQYF	TGTGCCTCCTCCCCAAACCGACTAGCGGGAGGGCCAGAGACCCAGTACTTC
TRBV3-1/TRBV3-2	TRBJ1-5	NA	NA	CASSQVMGAKQPQHF	TGTGCCAGCAGCCAAGTTATGGGGGCGAAACAGCCCCAGCATTTT
TRBV3-1/TRBV3-2	TRBJ2-2	TRBD2	NA	CASSWRTSGETGELFF	TGTGCCAGCAGCTGGAGGACTAGCGGGGAGACCGGGGAGCTGTTTTTT
TRBV30	TRBJ2-7	NA	NA	CAWRQGAHEQYF	TGTGCCTGGAGGCAGGGTGCCCACGAGCAGTACTTC
TRBV7-6	TRBJ1-2	NA	NA	CASSLGPNYGYTF	TGTGCCAGCAGCTTAGGCCCTAACTATGGCTACACCTTC
TRBV30	TRBJ2-7	TRBD2	once	CAWGLAGVFYEQYF	TGTGCCTGGGGACTAGCGGGAGTATTCTACGAGCAGTACTTC
TRBV3-1/TRBV3-2	TRBJ2-7	TRBD1	NA	CASSQDGEQGVPREQYF	TGTGCCAGCAGCCAAGATGGGGAACAGGGGGTGCCTAGAGAGCAGTACTTC
TRBV7-6	TRBJ1-2	NA	NA	CASSQTENYGYTF	TGTGCCAGCAGCCAGACAGAGAACTATGGCTACACCTTC
TRBV4-1	TRBJ1-6	TRBD1	NA	CASQTGRNSPLHF	TGCGCCAGCCAGACAGGGCGGAATTCACCCCTCCACTTT
TRBV4-3	TRBJ2-1	NA	NA	CASSQVGGNNEQFF	TGCGCCAGCAGCCAAGTCGGAGGAAACAATGAGCAGTTCTTC
TRBV4-3	TRBJ1-1	TRBD1	NA	CASSQAPGQGIGQAFF	TGCGCCAGCAGCCAAGCCCCGGGACAGGGGATAGGGCAAGCTTTCTTT
TRBV4-1	TRBJ1-3	NA	once	CASSQDRRAIYF	TGCGCCAGCAGCCAAGATAGACGGGCCATATATTTT
TRBV7-6	TRBJ1-1	NA	NA	CASSLGAGNSGTEAFF	TGTGCCAGCAGCTTAGGGGCAGGGAATTCGGGCACTGAAGCTTTCTTT
TRBV19	TRBJ1-5	TRBD1	once	CASTTHGQGYNQPQHF	TGTGCCAGTACCACCCACGGACAGGGCTACAATCAGCCCCAGCATTTT
TRBV4-3	TRBJ1-4	NA	NA	CASSQDQSNEKLFF	TGCGCCAGCAGCCAAGATCAGTCTAATGAAAAACTGTTTTTT
TRBV9	TRBJ2-1	NA	NA	CPTTGLGGGSSYNEQFF	TGCCCCACCACCGGACTAGGGGGGGGGAGTTCCTACAATGAGCAGTTCTTC
TRBV27	TRBJ1-6	NA	NA	CASSYGDPSSYNSPLHF	TGTGCCAGCAGTTATGGGGACCCGAGCTCCTATAATTCACCCCTCCACTTT
TRBV5-6	TRBJ2-6	NA	NA	CASSLGPNSGANVLTF	TGTGCCAGCAGCTTAGGACCGAACTCTGGGGCCAACGTCCTGACTTTC
TRBV6-6	TRBJ1-2	NA	NA	CASSYPGSYGYTF	TGTGCCAGCAGTTACCCTGGATCATATGGCTACACCTTC
TRBV28	TRBJ2-7	TRBD1	NA	CASSLTRTGSEQYF	TGTGCCAGCAGTTTGACCCGGACAGGGAGCGAGCAGTACTTC
TRBV29-1	TRBJ1-2	TRBD1	NA	CSVADRGYGYTF	TGCAGCGTTGCGGACAGGGGATATGGCTACACCTTC
TRBV5-4	TRBJ2-3	NA	NA	CASSLRLTGGPGADTQYF	TGTGCCAGCAGCTTGAGGTTGACGGGGGGCCCCGGGGCAGATACGCAGTATTTT
TRBV9	TRBJ2-1	TRBD2	NA	CASSRRAQRGGTNEQFF	TGTGCCAGCAGCCGTAGAGCTCAACGGGGGGGCACGAATGAGCAGTTCTTC
TRBV28	TRBJ1-1	TRBD1	NA	CASKVNRGNTEAFF	TGTGCCAGCAAAGTAAACAGGGGTAACACTGAAGCTTTCTTT
TRBV15	TRBJ2-7	NA	NA	CATSRGQGAGSYEQYF	TGTGCCACCAGCAGAGGCCAAGGTGCGGGATCCTACGAGCAGTACTTC
TRBV7-3	TRBJ2-3	NA	NA	CASSLSGSSTDTQYF	TGTGCCAGCAGCTTGTCGGGATCTAGCACAGATACGCAGTATTTT
TRBV7-9	TRBJ1-2	TRBD1	NA	CASSPNPTGQNLNGYTF	TGTGCCAGCAGCCCCAACCCAACGGGACAGAATTTAAATGGCTACACCTTC
TRBV7-9	TRBJ2-1	TRBD2	NA	CASSFTGTRGYNEQFF	TGTGCCAGCAGCTTTACCGGGACTAGGGGCTACAATGAGCAGTTCTTC
TRBV30	TRBJ1-6	NA	NA	CAWKDYGTNSPLHF	TGTGCCTGGAAGGACTATGGGACCAATTCACCCCTCCACTTT
TRBV19	TRBJ1-6	NA	NA	CASSILTTDNSPLHF	TGTGCCAGTAGTATACTGACGACAGACAATTCACCCCTCCACTTT
TRBV6-5	TRBJ1-1	NA	NA	CASSYQGFSNLAEAFF	TGTGCCAGCAGTTACCAGGGGTTCTCAAACTTGGCTGAAGCTTTCTTT
TRBV7-6	TRBJ2-5	TRBD2	NA	CASSLLAGGQETQYF	TGTGCCAGCAGCCTACTAGCGGGAGGCCAAGAGACCCAGTACTTC
TRBV7-2	TRBJ1-3	NA	NA	CASSLGRGYTIYF	TGTGCCAGCAGCTTAGGGAGAGGATACACCATATATTTT